The rows below give T cell receptor beta chains drawn from one sample of a study of blood T cell repertoires in COVID-19. Measured with immunoSEQ multiplex PCR; TCRdb has only the in-frame clones, and not every one. The repertoire holds 250,000 to 400,000 clones, with 80% to 90% as singletons. Sequences were obtained from PBMCs or T cells enriched from blood (not recorded which). Receptors were obtained from a woman aged 25 to 39 who had recovered from COVID-19. CDR3s include the opening cysteine and the closing phenylalanine or tryptophan. Fields, in order: CDR3 protein, J gene, V gene, D gene. The D gene is left open where the match is weak.

CDR3 protein: CASSSTGVGAKTF; J gene: TRBJ1-2; V gene: TRBV19; D gene: TRBD1
CDR3 protein: CASSDSGIGSYNSPLHF; J gene: TRBJ1-6; V gene: TRBV3-1/TRBV3-2; D gene: -
CDR3 protein: CASSQGSREAFF; J gene: TRBJ1-1; V gene: TRBV27; D gene: -
CDR3 protein: CASSLAGIPEAFF; J gene: TRBJ1-1; V gene: TRBV7-2; D gene: -
CDR3 protein: CASSLDRGTEAFF; J gene: TRBJ1-1; V gene: TRBV7-7; D gene: TRBD1
CDR3 protein: CSARGFGRGPNTEAFF; J gene: TRBJ1-1; V gene: TRBV29-1; D gene: -
CDR3 protein: CSALTGMEQFF; J gene: TRBJ2-1; V gene: TRBV20-1; D gene: TRBD1
CDR3 protein: CASSSRPRQGNSPLHF; J gene: TRBJ1-6; V gene: TRBV27; D gene: TRBD1
CDR3 protein: CASSIIRGTGDNQPQHF; J gene: TRBJ1-5; V gene: TRBV19; D gene: -
CDR3 protein: CASSDTGAVNEQFF; J gene: TRBJ2-1; V gene: TRBV2; D gene: TRBD1
CDR3 protein: CASSLSGGEYNEQFF; J gene: TRBJ2-1; V gene: TRBV5-1; D gene: TRBD2